Following are 19 T cell receptor beta chains from one sample sequenced in a study of blood T cell repertoires in COVID-19. The assay was immunoSEQ multiplex PCR, and TCRdb's table has in-frame clones only and misses some. The data hold a few hundred thousand clones, with about 86% observed a single time. The sample consisted of PBMCs or T cells enriched from blood (not recorded which). These receptors came from a woman in her 40s with acute COVID-19.

The rearrangement joins TRBV18 to TRBJ1-1; the match to TRBD1 covers 7 bases. The CDR3 loop spans 15 amino acids. CDR1 is KGHSH, CDR2 LQKENI, per germline. After removal of 5 bases from V and 3 bases from J, the junction contained 9 bases not matched to a gene. CDR3 amino acids: CASSSYRGTDTEAFF. The CDR3 DNA reads TGTGCCAGCTCATCATATAGGGGGACAGACACTGAAGCTTTCTTT.

The genes are TRBV28 and TRBJ1-1; 7 bases line up with TRBD1. V shed 4 bases, J shed 4 bases, and the junction held 6 bases outside the gene matches. Germline V gives CDR1 MDHEN, CDR2 SYDVKM. CDR3 length: 14 amino acids. Here the CDR3 reads CASSSGGLGTEAFF. Here the CDR3 DNA reads TGTGCCAGCAGTTCAGGGGGTTTAGGCACTGAAGCTTTCTTT.

The rearrangement links TRBV7-2 to TRBJ2-1; D remains ambiguous. The V and J ends lost 7 bases and 9 bases respectively, with 16 bases between them. CDR3 length: 13 residues. From germline, CDR1 is SGHTA and CDR2 FQGNSA. The CDR3 loop is CASTLLNPSEQFF. CDR3 nucleotides: TGTGCCAGCACCCTACTAAATCCGAGTGAGCAGTTCTTC.

The V and J genes are TRBV4-2 and TRBJ2-3; 10 nucleotides align to TRBD2. Germline V gives CDR1 LGHNA, CDR2 YNFKEQ. The CDR3 totals 17 residues. Losses at the gene ends were 4 bases for V and 2 bases for J; bases not matched to a gene: 9. CDR3: CASSPPTGTSVTDTQYF. CDR3 sequence (DNA): TGTGCCAGCAGCCCCCCCACCGGGACTAGCGTCACAGATACGCAGTATTTT.

The chain has TRBV7-6 and TRBJ2-3, with 7 bases fitting TRBD1. The CDR3 length is 15 residues. Germline V CDR1 and CDR2: SGHVS, FNYEAQ. With 4 bases clipped from V and 2 bases from J, the junction kept 6 bases outside the gene matches. The CDR3 loop reads CASSSRQGPTDTQYF. CDR3 bases: TGTGCCAGCAGCTCTCGACAGGGACCCACAGATACGCAGTATTTT. The full variable domain, with the rest looked up from reference TRBV7-6 and TRBJ2-3, is GAGVSQSPRYKVTKRGQDVALRCDPISGHVSLYWYRQALGQGPEFLTYFNYEAQQDKSGLPNDRFSAERPEGSISTLTIQRTEQRDSAMYRCASSSRQGPTDTQYFGPGTRLTVL.

This rearrangement joins TRBV2 to TRBJ2-1, with TRBD2 matching 8 bases. The CDR3 runs 14 residues. J lost 2 bases, V lost 6 bases, and 3 bases had no gene match. Germline V gives CDR1 SNHLY, CDR2 FYNNEI. The DNA for the CDR3 is TGTGCCAGCAGACGAGCGGGAGCCTACAATGAGCAGTTCTTC. The encoded protein is CASRRAGAYNEQFF. Based on the CDR3 plus reference TRBV2 and TRBJ2-1, the full variable domain is EPEVTQTPSHQVTQMGQEVILRCVPISNHLYFYWYRQILGQKVEFLVSFYNNEISEKSEIFDDQFSVERPDGSNFTLKIRSTKLEDSAMYFCASRRAGAYNEQFFGPGTRLTVL.

The gene calls are TRBV28 and TRBJ1-1, with a tentative D call TRBD1 (5 bases). Germline assignment: CDR1 MDHEN and CDR2 SYDVKM. Trimming took off 2 bases at V and 4 bases at J, with 8 bases between the two ends. The CDR3 length is 13 residues. CDR3 sequence reads: CASSLPGPTEAFF. In nucleotides, the CDR3 is TGTGCCAGCAGTTTACCAGGGCCCACTGAAGCTTTCTTT.

V and J are TRBV24-1 and TRBJ2-3; the D gene is possibly TRBD2 (5 bases). The length of the CDR3 is 15 residues. Germline V gene lookup returns CDR1 KGHDR and CDR2 SFDVKD. V gave up 7 bases and J gave up 1 base, with 14 bases separating them. The chain's CDR3 is CATRAGDGGTDTQYF. The CDR3 DNA is TGTGCCACCAGGGCGGGCGACGGAGGCACAGATACGCAGTATTTT.

This sequence joins TRBV24-1 and TRBJ2-2, with a weak D call TRBD1 (5 bases). The germline V gene encodes CDR1 KGHDR and CDR2 SFDVKD. The CDR3 runs 16 residues. V was pared by 4 bases and J by 5 bases, with 16 bases between. The CDR3 nucleotides are TGTGCCACCAGTGAGCTGGGGCCGGGTAGTACCGGGGAGCTGTTTTTT. Amino acids: CATSELGPGSTGELFF.

The genes are TRBV28 and TRBJ1-2, with TRBD1 matching over 10 bases. Germline CDR1 and CDR2: MDHEN and SYDVKM. V shed 5 bases, J shed 5 bases, and the junction held 8 bases outside the gene matches. The CDR3 sequence is 15 residues long. The CDR3: CASSLDRGRGYGYTF. The CDR3 DNA is TGTGCCAGCAGTCTCGACAGGGGGCGCGGGTATGGCTACACCTTC.

The chain carries TRBV10-1 and TRBJ2-1; 10 nucleotides line up with TRBD2. The CDR3 length is 15 residues. Germline V CDR1 and CDR2: WNHNN, SYGVQD (reference sequence). Trimming removed 5 bases from V and 2 bases from J; junction bases left unmatched: 3. Written as DNA, the CDR3 is TGCGCCAGCAGTTCTAGCGGGAGTACCTACAATGAGCAGTTCTTC. Protein sequence: CASSSSGSTYNEQFF.

J is TRBJ2-7 and V is TRBV6-5; 8 bases map to TRBD1. The CDR3 is 12 residues long. After removal of 9 bases from V and 13 bases from J, the junction contained 14 bases not matched to a gene. The germline V gene encodes CDR1 MNHEY and CDR2 SVGAGI. The chain's CDR3 is CASSPGQGRTYF. In nucleotides, the CDR3 is TGTGCCAGTTCGCCTGGACAGGGCAGGACCTACTTC.

V and J are TRBV27 and TRBJ1-5; 7 bases are a match to TRBD1. Trimming at V came to 0 bases and at J to 5 bases, leaving 7 bases not matched to a gene. The CDR3 has 16 amino acids. Germline V lookup: CDR1 MNHEY, CDR2 SMNVEV (reference sequence). For the CDR3, the DNA is TGTGCCAGCAGTTTATCTAGGGACAGCAAACATCAGCCCCAGCATTTT. Residues: CASSLSRDSKHQPQHF.

The chain has TRBV28 and TRBJ1-5; TRBD1 agrees at 9 bases. This CDR3 has 18 amino acids. The germline V gene encodes CDR1 MDHEN and CDR2 SYDVKM. V gave up 4 bases and J gave up 1 base; unmatched junction bases: 11. CDR3 sequence (DNA): TGTGCCAGCAGTTCTCCAACTACCGGGACAGGGAGCAATCAGCCCCAGCATTTT. Encoded protein: CASSSPTTGTGSNQPQHF.

This chain uses TRBV6-5 with TRBJ2-7; 7 bases fit TRBD2. Losses at the gene ends were 4 bases for V and 3 bases for J; bases not matched to a gene: 6. This CDR3 is built from 14 residues. Germline V gene data show CDR1 as MNHEY and CDR2 as SVGAGI. The CDR3 coding sequence is TGTGCCAGCAGTTCCGAGGGAGGGTTCTACGAGCAGTACTTC. Protein: CASSSEGGFYEQYF.

This chain connects TRBV14 to TRBJ1-3; 8 positions agree with TRBD1. V trimming: 4 bases; J trimming: 2 bases; junction bases outside the gene matches: 7. The CDR3 has 16 residues. The V gene's germline CDR1 is SGHDN and CDR2 FVKESK. The CDR3 sequence is CASSPRTGQTGNTIYF. CDR3 nucleotides: TGTGCCAGCAGCCCGCGGACAGGGCAGACTGGAAACACCATATATTTT.

This clone was detected a few times. This chain links TRBV9 with TRBJ2-5, with no clear D. Trimming shortened V by 3 bases and J by 0 bases, and 3 bases separated the two germline ends. This CDR3 region has 12 residues. Per germline, CDR1 SGDLS and CDR2 YYNGEE. The CDR3 spells CASSDNQETQYF. The CDR3, as DNA: TGTGCCAGCAGCGATAACCAAGAGACCCAGTACTTC.

This chain links TRBV28 with TRBJ1-1; TRBD1 might be the D (5 bases). The CDR3 totals 15 residues. Germline V gives CDR1 MDHEN, CDR2 SYDVKM. V gave up 4 bases and J gave up 7 bases, with 19 bases separating them. CDR3 in DNA: TGTGCCAGCAGTTCCCTCGGGAGGGGAACAAGTGAAGCTTTCTTT. Translated: CASSSLGRGTSEAFF.

The rearrangement uses TRBV4-3 and TRBJ1-2; unclear D gene. Germline values: CDR1 LGHNA, CDR2 YSLEER. Trimming pared 0 bases from V and 5 bases from J, leaving 13 bases between. The CDR3 loop spans 15 amino acids. The CDR3 is CASSQEPGEPYGYTF. CDR3 coding DNA: TGCGCCAGCAGCCAAGAACCCGGAGAACCTTATGGCTACACCTTC.